A selection of T cell receptor beta chains follows, all from one sample in a study of OX40 agonist ivuxolimab in advanced cancers. Data came from immunoSEQ multiplex PCR; TCRdb stores just in-frame clones and leaves some out. The sample yields 72,000 or so clones, roughly 87% seen once. Source: CD4+ or CD8+ T cells sorted from blood, taken in a trial of the OX40 agonist ivuxolimab. Source of these receptors: an adult with an advanced solid tumor such as melanoma, head and neck, liver or kidney cancer. CDR3s include the opening cysteine and the closing phenylalanine or tryptophan.

v_call	j_call	cdr3_aa
TRBV5-6	TRBJ2-7	CASSPSPGQGSYEQYF
TRBV18	TRBJ2-7	CASSPRQGLNEQYF
TRBV5-1	TRBJ2-7	CASSQVQYAATYEQYF
TRBV28	TRBJ2-1	CASNKWGGLDEQFF
TRBV12-5	TRBJ2-1	CASGLVLGVGSGPSYNEQFF
TRBV11-2	TRBJ2-1	CASSSAGGRKGEQFF
TRBV5-8	TRBJ1-5	CASSFPTDFRNQPQHF
TRBV29-1	TRBJ2-7	CSVGRTGGTYEQYF
TRBV2	TRBJ1-2	CAILGGNSNYGYTF
TRBV19	TRBJ2-5	CASSPSGLRETQYF
TRBV7-9	TRBJ1-4	CASSSDRTGVANEKLFF
TRBV5-1	TRBJ1-1	CASSLNGEAFF
TRBV7-9	TRBJ1-3	CASRLTGTGFDGNTIYF
TRBV19	TRBJ1-4	CASSIRRPGGKEKLFF
TRBV5-1	TRBJ1-1	CASSLDWVNTEAFF
TRBV28	TRBJ1-5	CASSLPGGNNQPQHF
TRBV5-8	TRBJ2-7	CASSSYGREQYF
TRBV18	TRBJ1-4	CASSSDRGEEKLFF
TRBV7-2	TRBJ2-1	CASSLMSGGAKEQFF
TRBV5-1	TRBJ2-2	CASVYSNTGELFF
TRBV6-6	TRBJ1-3	CASSYSTDYIGNTIYF
TRBV10-1	TRBJ2-1	CASSELADEYNEQFF
TRBV6-5	TRBJ1-5	CASSYDGQSQPQHF
TRBV2	TRBJ1-2	CATSMRGVGYGYTF
TRBV28	TRBJ1-2	CASRGPSSYGYTF
TRBV5-1	TRBJ2-2	CAWGIGGSNTGELFF
TRBV7-9	TRBJ2-7	CASSPRGVSYEQYF
TRBV28	TRBJ1-1	CASLVWGGQGRATEAFF
TRBV5-6	TRBJ2-2	CASSRGLRGDTGELFF
TRBV21-1	TRBJ2-1	CASSKGVSGDFHNEQFF
TRBV6-5	TRBJ1-5	CASWDRVDDQPQHF
TRBV29-1	TRBJ2-7	CSVEAGQGYEQYF
TRBV9	TRBJ1-3	CASSFSGGGSGNTIYF
TRBV6-1	TRBJ2-3	CATQKTGTITDTQYF
TRBV9	TRBJ2-1	CASSATPGLDNEQFF
TRBV7-2	TRBJ1-1	CASSLMALTAEAFF
TRBV7-2	TRBJ2-1	CASSPLVGFWSSYNEQFF
TRBV10-3	TRBJ1-6	CAISEAGASVVNSPLHF
TRBV4-2	TRBJ2-1	CASSQGRQGEQFF
TRBV9	TRBJ1-2	CASSVGAFTNYGYTF
TRBV5-4	TRBJ1-2	CASSQVPPGYGYTF